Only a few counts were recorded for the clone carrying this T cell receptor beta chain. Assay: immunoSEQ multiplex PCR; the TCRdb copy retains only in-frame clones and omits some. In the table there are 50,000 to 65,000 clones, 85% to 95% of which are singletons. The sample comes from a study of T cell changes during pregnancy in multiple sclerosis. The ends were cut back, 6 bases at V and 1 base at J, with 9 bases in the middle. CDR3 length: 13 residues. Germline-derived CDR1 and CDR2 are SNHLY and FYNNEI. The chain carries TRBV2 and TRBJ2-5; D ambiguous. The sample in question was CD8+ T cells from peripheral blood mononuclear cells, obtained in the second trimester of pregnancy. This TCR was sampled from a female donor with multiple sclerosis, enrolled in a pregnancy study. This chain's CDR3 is CASRWLLQETQYF. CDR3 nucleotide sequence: TGTGCCAGCAGGTGGCTGCTCCAAGAGACCCAGTACTTC.